Listed below are T cell receptor beta chains from one sample, sequenced in a study of cytomegalovirus exposure and HLA in healthy donors. Sequencing used immunoSEQ multiplex PCR; TCRdb keeps in-frame clones, though not all of them. The table lists about 59,000 clones, approximately 80% of them singletons, with 1.5% to 2% in the top ten. The specimen sequenced was PBMCs. These receptors all come from a human donor in good health. Both conserved end residues are trimmed from each CDR3. D genes are given only for firm matches.

v_call	d_call	j_call	cdr3_aa
TRBV7-2	TRBD1	TRBJ2-1	ASSPMTGPRF
TRBV30	-	TRBJ1-1	AWSVPQGGKNTEAF
TRBV30	-	TRBJ2-5	AWSRRVQETQY
TRBV12-5	-	TRBJ2-7	ASGLAGAHEQY
TRBV30	TRBD1	TRBJ2-4	AWDRGFSLTGHIQY
TRBV7-9	TRBD2	TRBJ2-1	ASSSRSGGTYNEQF
TRBV7-8	-	TRBJ1-2	ASTLGQDGRGYT
TRBV4-3	-	TRBJ2-1	ASSHPRDTHQF
TRBV29-1	TRBD1	TRBJ2-3	IGWARGTDTQY
TRBV9	-	TRBJ1-6	ASSQTGNYNSPLH
TRBV11-2	-	TRBJ2-5	ASSLAGLETQY
TRBV4-2	-	TRBJ1-4	ASSQVGSNFNEKLF
TRBV5-6	TRBD1	TRBJ2-5	ASSFPGQVQETQY
TRBV4-1	-	TRBJ2-7	ASSHGSEGEQY
TRBV7-9	TRBD1	TRBJ1-1	ASSLLTGGKAF
TRBV11-2	-	TRBJ1-4	ASSLGRANEKLF
TRBV7-2	-	TRBJ2-4	ASSPGWTGKNIQY
TRBV5-6	-	TRBJ1-2	ASMETDLFGYT
TRBV4-1	TRBD2	TRBJ2-6	ASSQEGLAGRSGANVLT
TRBV4-3	TRBD2	TRBJ2-2	ASSQDDPSGEDTGELF
TRBV7-8	TRBD2	TRBJ2-1	ASSLFFLGGDADPPRDNEQF
TRBV5-6	-	TRBJ2-1	ASSLRISGSYNEQF
TRBV4-2	TRBD2	TRBJ2-5	ASSQVPPGVAGGGETQY
TRBV7-2	-	TRBJ1-2	ASSLVSSYYGYT
TRBV7-3	-	TRBJ1-1	ASSLVQNTEAF
TRBV4-1	-	TRBJ2-2	ASSRDWSLTGELF
TRBV6-6	TRBD1	TRBJ1-4	ASSTIDRGDEKLF
TRBV9	TRBD2	TRBJ2-1	ASSVDGTRVNEQF
TRBV4-2	-	TRBJ1-4	ASSPTRGSAGNEKLF
TRBV4-2	-	TRBJ2-5	ASSQESGRETQY
TRBV18	TRBD2	TRBJ2-3	ASSPSSGGATDTQY
TRBV7-2	TRBD1	TRBJ2-3	ASSFAGQGECTDTQY
TRBV6-1	-	TRBJ2-5	ASTQGGATETQY
TRBV18	TRBD1	TRBJ2-7	ASSDRRSSYEQY
TRBV4-2	TRBD2	TRBJ2-3	ASSQDSSPSGSGGTDTQY
TRBV19	TRBD1	TRBJ2-5	ASEGTGEMETQY
TRBV6-1	-	TRBJ2-1	ASSEVADYNEQF
TRBV7-9	TRBD1	TRBJ2-5	ASSLLGTEQETQY
TRBV4-2	-	TRBJ2-5	ASSQVTGGRETQY
TRBV27	-	TRBJ2-5	ASSRPYEETQY
TRBV5-8	-	TRBJ2-1	ASSLAVGAAVEF
TRBV18	-	TRBJ1-3	ASSYGSRGNTIY
TRBV25-1	TRBD1	TRBJ1-2	ASSEDREANYGYT
TRBV19	-	TRBJ1-4	ASSRDGATNEKLF
TRBV10-3	-	TRBJ1-2	AISGQALQKGYT